The source of this TCR beta chain is a study of cytomegalovirus exposure and HLA in healthy donors. On the study more broadly: Earlier, some 170 million T cells were analyzed, and 95 million to 140 million unique TCR beta sequences were found among them.

As concerns this clone: What it binds is unknown.

Trimming left V 1 base short and J 7 bases short, with 8 bases between. The CDR3 covers 12 residues. Looked up from germline, CDR1 is SNHLY and CDR2 is FYNNEI. Findings and caveats of the study: TCR sequences were mostly rare, though some public TCRs occurred in many donors. Sequencing depth roughly uniform across donors was assumed in presence/absence analyses.

The primer mix had 60 Vbeta and 13 Jbeta primers. Sequenced by immunoSEQ multiplex PCR; TCRdb stores in-frame clones only, minus some. The sample lists 280,000 or so clones, approximately 90% occurring once. V usage is TRBV2 and J usage is TRBJ2-7; D is uncertain. The sequence came from a young woman in good health and CMV-seronegative. Sequencing input: PBMCs. CDR3 DNA sequence: TGTGCCAGCAGTGAAGTGCCTAGGGAGCAGTACTTC. The encoded protein is CASSEVPREQYF.